This T cell receptor beta chain was sequenced for a study of T cell responses to AZD1222 COVID-19 vaccine. The study, taken as a whole, reports: Possibly, clonal diversity was underestimated; donors were largely white British and included more females. The peak T cell response came first, and repertoires were sampled only after it.

Profiled with immunoSEQ multiplex PCR; TCRdb holds only in-frame clones, not every one. The table has about 110,000 clones, about 95% seen once. In the case of this clone: Its antigen is unidentified.

The V gene lost 2 bases and the J gene lost 2 bases, with 15 bases spanning the gap. Per the germline V gene, CDR1 is SGHAT and CDR2 is FQNNGV. This CDR3 comprises 16 residues. The chain uses TRBV11-2 and TRBJ1-1; D is unclear. The sample in question was peripheral blood, obtained 28 days after the second AZD1222 dose. The sequence came from an adult who received the AZD1222 COVID-19 vaccine. The CDR3 is CASSLNESPGNTEAFF. The CDR3 DNA follows: TGTGCCAGCAGCTTAAATGAGTCCCCGGGTAACACTGAAGCTTTCTTT.